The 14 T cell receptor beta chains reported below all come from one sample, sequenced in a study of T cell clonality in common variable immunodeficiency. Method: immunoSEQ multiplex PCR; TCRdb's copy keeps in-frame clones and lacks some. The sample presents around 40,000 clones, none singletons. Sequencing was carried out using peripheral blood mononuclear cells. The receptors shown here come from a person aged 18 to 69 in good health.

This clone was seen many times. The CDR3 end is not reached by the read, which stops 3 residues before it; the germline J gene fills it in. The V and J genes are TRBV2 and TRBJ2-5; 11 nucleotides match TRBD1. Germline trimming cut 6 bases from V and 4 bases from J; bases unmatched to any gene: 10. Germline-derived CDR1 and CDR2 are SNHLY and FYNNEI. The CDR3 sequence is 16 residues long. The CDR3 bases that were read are TGTGCCAGCAGAGCTTACCGAGGGACAGGGGGAGAGACC. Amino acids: CASRAYRGTGGET. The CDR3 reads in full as CASRAYRGTGGETQYF.

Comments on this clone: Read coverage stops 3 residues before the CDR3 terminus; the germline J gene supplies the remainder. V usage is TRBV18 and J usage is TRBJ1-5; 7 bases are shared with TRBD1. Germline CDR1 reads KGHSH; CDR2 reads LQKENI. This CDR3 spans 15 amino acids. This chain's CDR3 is CASSPTLAGTDPQHF. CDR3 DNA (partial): TGTGCCAGCTCACCAACACTAGCGGGGACAGATCCC. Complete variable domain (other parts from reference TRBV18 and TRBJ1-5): NAGVMQNPRHLVRRRGQEARLRCSPMKGHSHVYWYRQLPEEGLKFMVYLQKENIIDESGMPKERFSAEFPKEGPSILRIQQVVRGDSAAYFCASSPTLAGTDPQHFGDGTRLSIL.

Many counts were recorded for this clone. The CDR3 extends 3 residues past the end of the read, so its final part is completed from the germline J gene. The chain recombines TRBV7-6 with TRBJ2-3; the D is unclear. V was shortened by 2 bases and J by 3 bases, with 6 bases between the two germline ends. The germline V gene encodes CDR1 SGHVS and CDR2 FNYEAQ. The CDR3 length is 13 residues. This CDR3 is CASSLSLTDTQYF. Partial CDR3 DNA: TGTGCCAGCAGCTTAAGCCTAACAGATACG.

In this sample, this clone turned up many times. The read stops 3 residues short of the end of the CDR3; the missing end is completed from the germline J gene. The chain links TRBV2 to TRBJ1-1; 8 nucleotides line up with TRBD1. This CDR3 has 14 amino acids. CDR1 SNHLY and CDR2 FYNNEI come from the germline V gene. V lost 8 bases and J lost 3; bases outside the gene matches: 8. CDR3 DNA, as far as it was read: TGTGCCAGCGCAGGGGGCCTTGGGGACACTGAA. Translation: CASAGGLGDTE. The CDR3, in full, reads CASAGGLGDTEAFF.

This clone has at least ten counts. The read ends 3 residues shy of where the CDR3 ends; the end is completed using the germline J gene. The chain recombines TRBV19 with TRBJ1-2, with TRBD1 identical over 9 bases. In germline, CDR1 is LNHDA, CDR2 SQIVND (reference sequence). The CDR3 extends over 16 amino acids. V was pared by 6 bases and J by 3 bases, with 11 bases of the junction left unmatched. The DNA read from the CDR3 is TGTGCCAGTAGCAGTGCCGGGACAGGGTACGACTATGGC. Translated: CASSSAGTGYDYG. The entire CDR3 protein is CASSSAGTGYDYGYTF.

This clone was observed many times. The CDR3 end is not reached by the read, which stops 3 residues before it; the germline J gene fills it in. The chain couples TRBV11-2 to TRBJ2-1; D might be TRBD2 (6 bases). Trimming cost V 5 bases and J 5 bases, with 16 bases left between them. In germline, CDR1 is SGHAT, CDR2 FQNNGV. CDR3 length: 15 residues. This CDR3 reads CASSLLAGLDNEQFF. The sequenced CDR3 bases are TGTGCCAGCAGCCTCCTGGCGGGGTTAGACAATGAG.

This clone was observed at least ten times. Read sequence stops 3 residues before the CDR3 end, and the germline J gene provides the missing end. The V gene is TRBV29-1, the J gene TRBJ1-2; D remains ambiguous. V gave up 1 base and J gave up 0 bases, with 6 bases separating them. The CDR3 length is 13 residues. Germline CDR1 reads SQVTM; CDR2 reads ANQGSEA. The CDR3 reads CSVEAGPNYGYTF. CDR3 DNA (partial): TGCAGCGTTGAAGCAGGCCCTAACTATGGC. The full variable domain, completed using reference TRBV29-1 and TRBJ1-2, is SAVISQKPSRDICQRGTSLTIQCQVDSQVTMMFWYRQQPGQSLTLIATANQGSEATYESGFVIDKFPISRPNLTFSTLTVSNMSPEDSSIYLCSVEAGPNYGYTFGSGTRLTVV.

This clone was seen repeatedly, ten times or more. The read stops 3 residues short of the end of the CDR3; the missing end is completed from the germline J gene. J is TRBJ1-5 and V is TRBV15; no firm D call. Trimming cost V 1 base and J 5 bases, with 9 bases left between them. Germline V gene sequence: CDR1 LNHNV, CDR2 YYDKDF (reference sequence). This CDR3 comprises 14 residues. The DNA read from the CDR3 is TGTGCCACCAGCAGAGTAGGGTCTGATCAGCCC. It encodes CATSRVGSDQP. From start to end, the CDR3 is CATSRVGSDQPQHF.

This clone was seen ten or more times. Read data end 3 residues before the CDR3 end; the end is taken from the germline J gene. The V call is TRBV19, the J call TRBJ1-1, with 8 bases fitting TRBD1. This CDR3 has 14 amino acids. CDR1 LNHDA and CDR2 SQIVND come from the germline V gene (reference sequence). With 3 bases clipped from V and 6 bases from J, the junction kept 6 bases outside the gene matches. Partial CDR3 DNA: TGTGCCAGTAGTATTGACAGGGGTAGTCCTGAA. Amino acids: CASSIDRGSPE. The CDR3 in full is CASSIDRGSPEAFF.

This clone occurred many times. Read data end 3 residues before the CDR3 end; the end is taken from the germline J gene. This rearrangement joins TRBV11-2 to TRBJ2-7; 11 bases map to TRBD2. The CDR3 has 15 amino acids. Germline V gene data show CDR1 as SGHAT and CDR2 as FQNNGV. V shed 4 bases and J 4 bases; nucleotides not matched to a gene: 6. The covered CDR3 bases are TGTGCCAGCAGCTCACCGGGACTAGCGGCTTACGAG. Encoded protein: CASSSPGLAAYE. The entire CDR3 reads CASSSPGLAAYEQYF.

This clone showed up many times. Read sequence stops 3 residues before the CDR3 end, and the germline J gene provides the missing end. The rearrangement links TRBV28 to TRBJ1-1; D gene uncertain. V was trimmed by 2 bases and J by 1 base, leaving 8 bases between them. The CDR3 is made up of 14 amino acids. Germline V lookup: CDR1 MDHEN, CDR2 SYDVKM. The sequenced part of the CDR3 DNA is TGTGCCAGCAGTTTAATTCAGGCGAACACTGAA. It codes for CASSLIQANTE. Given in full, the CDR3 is CASSLIQANTEAFF.

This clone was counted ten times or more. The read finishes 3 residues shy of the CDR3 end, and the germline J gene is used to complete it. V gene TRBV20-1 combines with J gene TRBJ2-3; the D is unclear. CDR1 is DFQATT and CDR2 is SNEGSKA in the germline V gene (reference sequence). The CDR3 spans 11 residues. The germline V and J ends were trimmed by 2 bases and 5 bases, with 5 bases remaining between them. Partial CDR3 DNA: TGCAGTGCTAGACCGGTAGATACG. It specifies CSARPVDT. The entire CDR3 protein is CSARPVDTQYF.

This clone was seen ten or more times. The covered CDR3 bases are TGTGCCAGTTCCCTGCTAGCGGGGGGTATCTCAGATACG. Translated, it gives CASSLLAGGISDT. Given in full, the CDR3 is CASSLLAGGISDTQYF. V usage is TRBV19 and J usage is TRBJ2-3, with 11 bases that match TRBD2. The read is 3 residues too short to cover the CDR3 end, so that end is filled in from the germline J gene. This CDR3 is 16 amino acids long. Germline trimming cut 8 bases from V and 4 bases from J; bases unmatched to any gene: 11. Germline CDR1 reads LNHDA; CDR2 reads SQIVND (reference sequence).

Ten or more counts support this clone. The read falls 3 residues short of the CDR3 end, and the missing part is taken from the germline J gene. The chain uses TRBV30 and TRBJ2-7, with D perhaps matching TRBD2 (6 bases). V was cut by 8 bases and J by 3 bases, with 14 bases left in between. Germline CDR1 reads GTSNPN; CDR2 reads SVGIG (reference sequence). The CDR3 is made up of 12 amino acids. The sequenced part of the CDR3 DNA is TGTGCCAGACAAGACGGGGGCTACGAG. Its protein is CARQDGGYE. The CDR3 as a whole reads CARQDGGYEQYF.